This T cell receptor (beta chain) was retrieved from a study of blood T cells in healthy people across ages. Next came a second PCR, run for about 6 to 12 cycles, which used a sample-barcoded 5' primer along with a J-beta primer mix. MiXCR, applied by TCRdb to the 5' RACE reads, yields one record per CDR3 protein. The repertoire has around 1,000,000 distinct CDR3 sequences, 20% to 25% of them found once; the top ten carry about 0.8%. On this clonotype itself: Mismatch with germline at one junction end may stem from a read error.

These sequences were also reported in another study, on T cells of mothers and their children. Turning to that study: Microchimeric T cell clones that persisted were not detected.

Material: blood. This TCR was sampled from a girl aged 2-10 years in good health.

This CDR3 reads CASSYRGQNTEAFF. As DNA, the CDR3 is TGTGCCAGCAGTTATCGGGGGCAGAACACTGAAGCCTTCTTT. The rearrangement joins TRBV6-5 to TRBJ1-1; perhaps TRBD1 as D (6 bases). Germline CDR1 and CDR2: MNHEY and SVGAGI. This CDR3 comprises 14 residues.